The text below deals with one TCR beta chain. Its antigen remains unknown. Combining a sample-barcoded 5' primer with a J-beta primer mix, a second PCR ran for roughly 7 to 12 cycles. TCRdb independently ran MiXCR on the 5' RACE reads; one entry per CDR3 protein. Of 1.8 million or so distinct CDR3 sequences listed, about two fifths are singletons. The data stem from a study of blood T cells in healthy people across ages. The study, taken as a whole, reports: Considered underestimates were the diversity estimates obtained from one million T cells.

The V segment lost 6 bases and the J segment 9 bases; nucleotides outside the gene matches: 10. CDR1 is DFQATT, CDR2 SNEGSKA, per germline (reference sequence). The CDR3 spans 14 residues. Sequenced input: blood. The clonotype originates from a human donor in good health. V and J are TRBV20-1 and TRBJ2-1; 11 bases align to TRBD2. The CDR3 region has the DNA TGCAGTGCCCCTCCTAGCGGGGGGCTGTCTGAGCAGTTCTTC. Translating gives CSAPPSGGLSEQFF.